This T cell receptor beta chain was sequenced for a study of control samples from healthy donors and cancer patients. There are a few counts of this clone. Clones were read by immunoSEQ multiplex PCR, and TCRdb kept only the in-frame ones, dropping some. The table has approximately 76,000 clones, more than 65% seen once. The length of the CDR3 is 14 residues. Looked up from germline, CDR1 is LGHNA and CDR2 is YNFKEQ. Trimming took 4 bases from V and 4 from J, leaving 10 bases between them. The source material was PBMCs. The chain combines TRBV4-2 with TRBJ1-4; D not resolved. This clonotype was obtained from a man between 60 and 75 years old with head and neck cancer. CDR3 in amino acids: CASSPTVGNEKLFF. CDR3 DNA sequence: TGTGCCAGCAGCCCGACCGTTGGTAATGAAAAACTGTTTTTT.